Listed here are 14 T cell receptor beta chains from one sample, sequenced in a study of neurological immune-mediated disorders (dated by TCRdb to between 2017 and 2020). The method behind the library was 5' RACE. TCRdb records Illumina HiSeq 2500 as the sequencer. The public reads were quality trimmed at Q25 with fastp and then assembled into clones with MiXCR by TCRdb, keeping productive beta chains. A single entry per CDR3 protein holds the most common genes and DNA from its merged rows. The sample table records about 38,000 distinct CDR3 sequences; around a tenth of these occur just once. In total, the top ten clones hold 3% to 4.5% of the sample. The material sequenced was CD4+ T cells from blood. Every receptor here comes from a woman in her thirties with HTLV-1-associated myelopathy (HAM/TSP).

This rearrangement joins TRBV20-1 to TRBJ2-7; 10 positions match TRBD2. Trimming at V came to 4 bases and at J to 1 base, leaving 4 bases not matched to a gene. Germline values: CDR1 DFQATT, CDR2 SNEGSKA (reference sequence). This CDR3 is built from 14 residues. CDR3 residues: CSAKRGGRSYEQYF. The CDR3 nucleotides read TGCAGTGCTAAGCGGGGGGGTCGGTCCTACGAGCAGTACTTC.

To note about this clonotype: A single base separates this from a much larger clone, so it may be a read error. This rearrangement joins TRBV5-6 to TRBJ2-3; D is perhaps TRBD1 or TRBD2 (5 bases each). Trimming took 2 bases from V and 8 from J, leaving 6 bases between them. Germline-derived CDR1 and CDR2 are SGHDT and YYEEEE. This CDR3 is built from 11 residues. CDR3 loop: CASSFGGTQYF. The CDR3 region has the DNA TGTGCCAGCAGCTTTGGGGGTACGCAGTATTTT.

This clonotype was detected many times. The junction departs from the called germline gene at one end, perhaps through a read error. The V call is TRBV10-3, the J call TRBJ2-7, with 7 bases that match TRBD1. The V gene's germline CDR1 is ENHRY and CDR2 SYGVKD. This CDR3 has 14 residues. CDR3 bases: TGTGCCATCAGGGACTCAGGGGGACGTTACGATCAGTACTTC. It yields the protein CAIRDSGGRYDQYF.

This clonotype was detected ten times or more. The DNA for the CDR3 is TGTGCCAGTAACCCCCTGTGGGAATACAGGGAGGGCTACACCTTC. This encodes CASNPLWEYREGYTF. The chain has TRBV19 and TRBJ1-2, with D maybe TRBD1 (6 bases). Germline loops: CDR1 LNHDA, CDR2 SQIVND (reference sequence). Trimming removed 7 bases from V and 8 bases from J, with 23 bases in between. The CDR3 loop spans 15 amino acids.

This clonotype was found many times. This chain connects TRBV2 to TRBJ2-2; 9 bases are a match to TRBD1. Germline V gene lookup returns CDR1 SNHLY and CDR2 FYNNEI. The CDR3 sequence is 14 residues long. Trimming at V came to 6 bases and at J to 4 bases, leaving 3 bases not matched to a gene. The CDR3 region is CASRDRGGTGELFF. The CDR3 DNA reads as TGTGCCAGCAGAGACAGGGGGGGCACCGGGGAGCTGTTTTTT.

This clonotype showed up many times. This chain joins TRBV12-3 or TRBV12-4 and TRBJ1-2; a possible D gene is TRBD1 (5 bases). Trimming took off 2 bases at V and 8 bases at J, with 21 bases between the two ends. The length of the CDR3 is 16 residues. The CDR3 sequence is CASSLYLGVGKGGYTF. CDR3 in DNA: TGTGCCAGCAGTTTATATTTGGGGGTGGGAAAGGGAGGCTACACCTTC.

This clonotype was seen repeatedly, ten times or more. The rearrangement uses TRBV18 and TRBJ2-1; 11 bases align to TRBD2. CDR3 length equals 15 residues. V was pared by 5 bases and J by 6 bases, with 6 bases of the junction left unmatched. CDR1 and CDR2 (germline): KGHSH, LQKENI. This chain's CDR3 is CASSVGGTSGNEQFF. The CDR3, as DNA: TGTGCCAGCTCAGTAGGAGGGACTAGCGGCAATGAGCAGTTCTTC. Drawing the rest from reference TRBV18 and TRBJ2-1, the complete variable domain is NAGVMQNPRHLVRRRGQEARLRCSPMKGHSHVYWYRQLPEEGLKFMVYLQKENIIDESGMPKERFSAEFPKEGPSILRIQQVVRGDSAAYFCASSVGGTSGNEQFFGPGTRLTVL.

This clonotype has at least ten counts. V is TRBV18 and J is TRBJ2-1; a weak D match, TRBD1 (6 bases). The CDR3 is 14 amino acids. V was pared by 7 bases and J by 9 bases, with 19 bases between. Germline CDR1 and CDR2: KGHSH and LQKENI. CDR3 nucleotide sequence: TGTGCCAGCTGGGGGCAGGGAATTGCGGGTGAGCAGTTCTTC. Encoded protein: CASWGQGIAGEQFF.

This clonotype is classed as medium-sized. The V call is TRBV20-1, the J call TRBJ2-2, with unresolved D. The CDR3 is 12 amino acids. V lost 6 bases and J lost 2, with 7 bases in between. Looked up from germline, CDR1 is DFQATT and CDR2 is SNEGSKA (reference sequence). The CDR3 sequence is CSAKGNTGELFF. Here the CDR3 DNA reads TGCAGTGCGAAGGGTAACACCGGGGAGCTGTTTTTT.

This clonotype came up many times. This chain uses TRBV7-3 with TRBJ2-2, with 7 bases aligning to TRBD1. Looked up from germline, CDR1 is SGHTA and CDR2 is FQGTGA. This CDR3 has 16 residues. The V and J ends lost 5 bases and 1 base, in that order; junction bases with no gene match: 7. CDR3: CASSLAGTVNTGELFF. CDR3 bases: TGTGCCAGCAGCCTAGCCGGGACAGTGAACACCGGGGAGCTGTTTTTT.

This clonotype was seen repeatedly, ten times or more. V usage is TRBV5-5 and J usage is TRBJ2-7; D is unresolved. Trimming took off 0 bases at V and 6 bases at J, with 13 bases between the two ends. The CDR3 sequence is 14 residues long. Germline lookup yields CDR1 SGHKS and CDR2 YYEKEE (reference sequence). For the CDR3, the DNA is TGTGCCAGCAGCTTGGGTACATATACACCCGAGCAGTACTTC. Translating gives CASSLGTYTPEQYF. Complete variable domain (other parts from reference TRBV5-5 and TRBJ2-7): DAGVTQSPTHLIKTRGQQVTLRCSPISGHKSVSWYQQVLGQGPQFIFQYYEKEERGRGNFPDRFSARQFPNYSSELNVNALLLGDSALYLCASSLGTYTPEQYFGPGTRLTVT.

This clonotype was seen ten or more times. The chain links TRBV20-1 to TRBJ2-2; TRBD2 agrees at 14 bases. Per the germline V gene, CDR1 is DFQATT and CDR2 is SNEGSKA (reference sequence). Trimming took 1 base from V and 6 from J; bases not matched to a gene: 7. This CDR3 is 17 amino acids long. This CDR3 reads CSARARLAGGPAGELFF. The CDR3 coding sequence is TGCAGTGCTAGAGCGAGACTAGCGGGGGGGCCTGCCGGGGAGCTGTTTTTT.

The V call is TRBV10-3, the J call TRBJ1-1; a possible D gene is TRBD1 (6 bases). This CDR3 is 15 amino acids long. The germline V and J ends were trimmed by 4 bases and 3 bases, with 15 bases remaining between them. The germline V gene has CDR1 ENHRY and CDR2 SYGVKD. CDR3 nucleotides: TGTGCCATCAGTGCCAGGGGAAGGGAGCACACTGAAGCTTTCTTT. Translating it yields CAISARGREHTEAFF.

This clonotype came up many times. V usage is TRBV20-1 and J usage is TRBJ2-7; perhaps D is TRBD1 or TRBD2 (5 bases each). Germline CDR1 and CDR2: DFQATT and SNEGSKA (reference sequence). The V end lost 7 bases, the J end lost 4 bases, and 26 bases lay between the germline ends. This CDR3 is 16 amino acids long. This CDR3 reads CSVQKPGPSQLYEQYF. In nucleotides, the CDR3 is TGCAGTGTCCAAAAACCGGGACCCAGTCAATTATACGAGCAGTACTTC.